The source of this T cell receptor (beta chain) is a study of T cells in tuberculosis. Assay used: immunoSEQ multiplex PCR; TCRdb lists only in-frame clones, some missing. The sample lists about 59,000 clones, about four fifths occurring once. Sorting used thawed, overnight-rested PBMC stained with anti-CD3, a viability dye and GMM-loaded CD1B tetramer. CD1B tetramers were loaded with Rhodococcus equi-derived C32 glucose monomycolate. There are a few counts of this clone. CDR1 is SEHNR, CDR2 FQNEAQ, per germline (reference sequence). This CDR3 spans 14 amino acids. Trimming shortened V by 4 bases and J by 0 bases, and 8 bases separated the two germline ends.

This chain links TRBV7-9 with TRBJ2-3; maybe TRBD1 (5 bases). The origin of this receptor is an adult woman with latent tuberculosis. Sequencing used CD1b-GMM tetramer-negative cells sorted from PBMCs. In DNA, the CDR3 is TGTGCCAGCAGCTCGGACAAAAGCACAGATACGCAGTATTTT. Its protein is CASSSDKSTDTQYF.